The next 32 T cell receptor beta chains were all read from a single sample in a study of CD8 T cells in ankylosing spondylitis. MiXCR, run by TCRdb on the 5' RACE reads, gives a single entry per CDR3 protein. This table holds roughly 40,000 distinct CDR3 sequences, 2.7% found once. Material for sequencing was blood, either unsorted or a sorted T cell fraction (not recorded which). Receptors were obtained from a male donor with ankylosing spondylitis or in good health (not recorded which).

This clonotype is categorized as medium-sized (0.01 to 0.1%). CDR3 nucleotides: TGTGCCAGCAGCGCCCGTGCTGGCGGGACGTACAATGAGCAGTTCTTC. It is translated as CASSARAGGTYNEQFF. V and J are TRBV9 and TRBJ2-1, with D possibly being TRBD2 (6 bases). Germline-derived CDR1 and CDR2 are SGDLS and YYNGEE. This CDR3 spans 16 amino acids. V was cut by 3 bases and J by 4 bases, with 17 bases left in between.

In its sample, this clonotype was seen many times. CDR3 DNA: TGTGCCAGCAGCGTACTACAGGGGGTACCGGGGGAGCTGTTTTTT. This encodes CASSVLQGVPGELFF. The gene calls are TRBV9 and TRBJ2-2; 8 nucleotides align to TRBD1. The germline gives CDR1 SGDLS, CDR2 YYNGEE. This CDR3 contains 15 residues. V dropped 1 base and J dropped 8; count of bases not matched to a gene: 7.

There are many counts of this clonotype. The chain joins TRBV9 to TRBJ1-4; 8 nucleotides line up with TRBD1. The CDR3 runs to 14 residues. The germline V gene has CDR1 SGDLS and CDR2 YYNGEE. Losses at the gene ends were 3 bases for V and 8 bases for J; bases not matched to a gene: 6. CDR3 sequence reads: CASSATGEYEKLFF. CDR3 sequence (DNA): TGTGCCAGCAGCGCGACAGGGGAATACGAAAAACTGTTTTTT.

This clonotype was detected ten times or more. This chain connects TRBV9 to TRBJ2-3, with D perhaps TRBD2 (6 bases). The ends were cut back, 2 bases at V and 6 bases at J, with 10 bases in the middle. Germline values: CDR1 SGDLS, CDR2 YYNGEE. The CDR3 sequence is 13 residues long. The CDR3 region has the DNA TGTGCCAGCAGCGTCCTAGCGACGGATACGCAGTATTTT. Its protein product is CASSVLATDTQYF.

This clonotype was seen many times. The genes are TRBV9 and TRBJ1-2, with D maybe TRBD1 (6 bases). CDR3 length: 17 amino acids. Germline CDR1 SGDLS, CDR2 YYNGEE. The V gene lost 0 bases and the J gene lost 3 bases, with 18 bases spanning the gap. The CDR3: CASSVGPWGGADYGYTF. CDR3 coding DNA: TGTGCCAGCAGCGTAGGCCCCTGGGGGGGGGCCGACTATGGCTACACCTTC.

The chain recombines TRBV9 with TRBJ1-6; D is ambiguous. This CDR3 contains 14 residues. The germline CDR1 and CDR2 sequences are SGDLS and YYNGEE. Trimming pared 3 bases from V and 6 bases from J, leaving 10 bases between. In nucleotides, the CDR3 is TGTGCCAGCAGCGGTAGGGCGTTTAATTCACCCCTCCACTTT. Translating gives CASSGRAFNSPLHF.

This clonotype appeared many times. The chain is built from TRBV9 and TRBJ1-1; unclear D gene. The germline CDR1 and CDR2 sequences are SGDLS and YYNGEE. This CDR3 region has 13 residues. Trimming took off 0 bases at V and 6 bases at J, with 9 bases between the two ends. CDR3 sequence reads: CASSVDQVAEAFF. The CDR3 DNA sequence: TGTGCCAGCAGCGTAGATCAGGTTGCTGAAGCTTTCTTT. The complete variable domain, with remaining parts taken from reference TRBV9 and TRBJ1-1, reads DSGVTQTPKHLITATGQRVTLRCSPRSGDLSVYWYQQSLDQGLQFLIQYYNGEERAKGNILERFSAQQFPDLHSELNLSSLELGDSALYFCASSVDQVAEAFFGQGTRLTVV.

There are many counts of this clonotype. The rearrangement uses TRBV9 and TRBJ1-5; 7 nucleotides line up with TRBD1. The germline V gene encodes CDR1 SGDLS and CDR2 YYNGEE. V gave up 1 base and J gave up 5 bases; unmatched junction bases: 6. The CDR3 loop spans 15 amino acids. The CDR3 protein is CASSVYGDRDQPQHF. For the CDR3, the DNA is TGTGCCAGCAGCGTATATGGGGACAGAGATCAGCCCCAGCATTTT.

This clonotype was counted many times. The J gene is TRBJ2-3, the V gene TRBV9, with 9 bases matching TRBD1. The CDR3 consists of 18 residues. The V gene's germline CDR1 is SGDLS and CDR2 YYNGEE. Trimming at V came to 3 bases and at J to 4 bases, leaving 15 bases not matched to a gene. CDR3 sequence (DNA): TGTGCCAGCAGCGCAGGGGTTTGGGGACAGGGAAAGGCAGATACGCAGTATTTT. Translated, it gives CASSAGVWGQGKADTQYF.

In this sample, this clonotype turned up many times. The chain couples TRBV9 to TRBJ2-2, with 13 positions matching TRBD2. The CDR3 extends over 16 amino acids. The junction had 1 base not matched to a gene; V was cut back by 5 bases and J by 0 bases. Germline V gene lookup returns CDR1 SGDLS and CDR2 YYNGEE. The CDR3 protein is CASRGLAGPNTGELFF. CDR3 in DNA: TGTGCCAGCAGGGGACTAGCGGGGCCGAACACCGGGGAGCTGTTTTTT.

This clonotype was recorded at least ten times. DNA of the CDR3: TGTGCCAGCAGCCCCCTAGGGGGTACCAATCAGCCCCAGCATTTT. Translated, it gives CASSPLGGTNQPQHF. The chain carries TRBV9 and TRBJ1-5, with D tentatively TRBD1 (6 bases). The V end was cut by 4 bases, the J end by 3 bases, with 14 bases between. This CDR3 has 15 amino acids. Germline loops: CDR1 SGDLS, CDR2 YYNGEE.

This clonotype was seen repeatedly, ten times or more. CDR3 protein: CASSALAGAYNEQFF. In DNA form, the CDR3 reads TGTGCCAGCAGCGCACTAGCGGGAGCATACAATGAGCAGTTCTTC. The chain employs TRBV9 and TRBJ2-1; 11 positions agree with TRBD2. CDR3 length equals 15 residues. Germline V CDR1 and CDR2: SGDLS, YYNGEE. The trim removed 3 bases at V and 4 bases at J, leaving 3 bases unmatched.

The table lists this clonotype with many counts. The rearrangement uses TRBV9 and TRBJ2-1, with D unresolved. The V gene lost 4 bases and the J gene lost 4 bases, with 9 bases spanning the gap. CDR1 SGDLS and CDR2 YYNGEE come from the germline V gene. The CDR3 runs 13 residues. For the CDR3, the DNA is TGTGCCAGCAGCCCTAGAGCTTACAATGAGCAGTTCTTC. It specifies CASSPRAYNEQFF.

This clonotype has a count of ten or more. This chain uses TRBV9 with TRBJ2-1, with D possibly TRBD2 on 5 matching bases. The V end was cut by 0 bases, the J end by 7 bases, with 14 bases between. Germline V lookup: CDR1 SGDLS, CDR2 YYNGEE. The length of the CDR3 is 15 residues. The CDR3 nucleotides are TGTGCCAGCAGCGTAGTCGGACTGGCCCATAATGAGCAGTTCTTC. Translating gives CASSVVGLAHNEQFF.

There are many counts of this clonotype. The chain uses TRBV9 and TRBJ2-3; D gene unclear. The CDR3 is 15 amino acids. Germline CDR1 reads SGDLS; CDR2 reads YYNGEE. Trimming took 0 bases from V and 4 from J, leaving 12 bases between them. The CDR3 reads CASSVGAVTSDTQYF. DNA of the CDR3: TGTGCCAGCAGCGTAGGGGCGGTAACATCAGATACGCAGTATTTT.

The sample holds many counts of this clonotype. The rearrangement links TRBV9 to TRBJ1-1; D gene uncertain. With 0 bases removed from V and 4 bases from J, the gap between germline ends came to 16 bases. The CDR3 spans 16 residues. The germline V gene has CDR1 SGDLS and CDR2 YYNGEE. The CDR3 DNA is TGTGCCAGCAGCGTAGGATCTGGTCTGGCCTCCACTGAAGCTTTCTTT. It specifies CASSVGSGLASTEAFF.

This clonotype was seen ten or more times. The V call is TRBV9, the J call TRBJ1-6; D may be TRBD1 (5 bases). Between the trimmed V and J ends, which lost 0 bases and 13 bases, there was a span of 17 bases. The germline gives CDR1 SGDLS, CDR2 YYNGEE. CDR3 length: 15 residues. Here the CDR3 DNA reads TGTGCCAGCAGCGTAGCTACGGGGCCAGTTCTGCCCCTCCACTTT. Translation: CASSVATGPVLPLHF.

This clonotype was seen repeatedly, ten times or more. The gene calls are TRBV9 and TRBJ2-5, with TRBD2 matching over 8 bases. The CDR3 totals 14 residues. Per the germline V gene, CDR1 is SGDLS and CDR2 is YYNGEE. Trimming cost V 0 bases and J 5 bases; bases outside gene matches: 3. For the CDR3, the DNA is TGTGCCAGCAGCGTAGGCCGCGGGAGGGAGACCCAGTACTTC. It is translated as CASSVGRGRETQYF.

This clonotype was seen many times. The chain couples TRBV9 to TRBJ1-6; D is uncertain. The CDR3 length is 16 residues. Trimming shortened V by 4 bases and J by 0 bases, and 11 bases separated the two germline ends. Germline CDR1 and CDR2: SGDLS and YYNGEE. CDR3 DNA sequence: TGTGCCAGCAGCCGAACAGCGAGCTCCTATAATTCACCCCTCCACTTT. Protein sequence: CASSRTASSYNSPLHF.

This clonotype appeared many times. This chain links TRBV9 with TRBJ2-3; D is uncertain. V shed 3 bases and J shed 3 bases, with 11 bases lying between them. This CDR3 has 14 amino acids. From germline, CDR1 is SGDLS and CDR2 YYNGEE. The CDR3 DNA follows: TGTGCCAGCAGCGGGGCCCAGGTGACAGATACGCAGTATTTT. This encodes CASSGAQVTDTQYF.

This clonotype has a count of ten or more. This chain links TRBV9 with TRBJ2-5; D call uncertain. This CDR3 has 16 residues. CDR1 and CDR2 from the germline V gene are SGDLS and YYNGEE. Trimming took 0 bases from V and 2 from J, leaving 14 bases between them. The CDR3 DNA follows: TGTGCCAGCAGCGTAGTTTCCAGCTCTGGTCAAGAGACCCAGTACTTC. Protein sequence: CASSVVSSSGQETQYF.

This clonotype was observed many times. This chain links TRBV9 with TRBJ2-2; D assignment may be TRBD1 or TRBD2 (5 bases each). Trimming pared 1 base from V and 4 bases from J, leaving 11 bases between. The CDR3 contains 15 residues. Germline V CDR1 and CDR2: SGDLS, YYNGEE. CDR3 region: CASSVLGTGTGELFF. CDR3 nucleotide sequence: TGTGCCAGCAGCGTACTCGGGACGGGCACCGGGGAGCTGTTTTTT.

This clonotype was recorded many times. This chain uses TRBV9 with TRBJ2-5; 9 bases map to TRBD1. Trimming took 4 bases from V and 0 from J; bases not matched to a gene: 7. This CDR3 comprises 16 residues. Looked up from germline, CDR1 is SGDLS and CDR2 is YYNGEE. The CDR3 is CASSQGGTGYQETQYF. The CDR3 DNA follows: TGTGCCAGCAGCCAAGGAGGGACAGGGTACCAAGAGACCCAGTACTTC.

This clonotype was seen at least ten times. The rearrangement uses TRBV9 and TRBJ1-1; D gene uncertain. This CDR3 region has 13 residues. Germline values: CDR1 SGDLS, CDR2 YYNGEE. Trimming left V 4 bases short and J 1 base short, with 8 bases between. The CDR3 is CASSPRQNTEAFF. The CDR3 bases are TGTGCCAGCAGCCCCAGGCAGAACACTGAAGCTTTCTTT. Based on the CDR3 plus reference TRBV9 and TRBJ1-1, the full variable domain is DSGVTQTPKHLITATGQRVTLRCSPRSGDLSVYWYQQSLDQGLQFLIQYYNGEERAKGNILERFSAQQFPDLHSELNLSSLELGDSALYFCASSPRQNTEAFFGQGTRLTVV.

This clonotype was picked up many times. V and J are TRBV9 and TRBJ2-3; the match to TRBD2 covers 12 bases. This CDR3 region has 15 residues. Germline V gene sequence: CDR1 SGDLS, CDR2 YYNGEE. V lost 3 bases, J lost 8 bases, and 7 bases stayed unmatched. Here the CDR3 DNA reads TGTGCCAGCAGCGCCGACCTGGGACTAGCGGGTACGCAGTATTTT. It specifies CASSADLGLAGTQYF.

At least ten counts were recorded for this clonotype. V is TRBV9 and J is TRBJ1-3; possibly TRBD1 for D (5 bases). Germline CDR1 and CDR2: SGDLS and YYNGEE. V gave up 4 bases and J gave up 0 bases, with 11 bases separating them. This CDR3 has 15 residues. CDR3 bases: TGTGCCAGCAGCCCGGGGGATGGCTCTGGAAACACCATATATTTT. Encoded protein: CASSPGDGSGNTIYF.

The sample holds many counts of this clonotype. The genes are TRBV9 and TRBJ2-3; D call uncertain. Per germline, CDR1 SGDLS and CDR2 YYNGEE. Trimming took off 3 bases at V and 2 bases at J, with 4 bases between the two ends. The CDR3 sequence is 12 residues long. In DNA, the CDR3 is TGTGCCAGCAGCGCAACCACAGATACGCAGTATTTT. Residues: CASSATTDTQYF.

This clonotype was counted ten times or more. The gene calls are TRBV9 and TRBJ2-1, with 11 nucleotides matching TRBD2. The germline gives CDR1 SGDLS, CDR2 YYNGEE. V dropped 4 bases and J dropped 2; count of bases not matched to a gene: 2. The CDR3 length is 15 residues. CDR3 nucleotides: TGTGCCAGCAGCACTAGCGGGAGTACCTACAATGAGCAGTTCTTC. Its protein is CASSTSGSTYNEQFF.

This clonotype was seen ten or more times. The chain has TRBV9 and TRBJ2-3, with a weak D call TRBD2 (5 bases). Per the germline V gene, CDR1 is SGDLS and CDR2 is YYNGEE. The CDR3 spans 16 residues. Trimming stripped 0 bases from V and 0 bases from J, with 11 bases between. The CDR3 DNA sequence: TGTGCCAGCAGCGTAGATCCCGGACTCAGCACAGATACGCAGTATTTT. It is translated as CASSVDPGLSTDTQYF.

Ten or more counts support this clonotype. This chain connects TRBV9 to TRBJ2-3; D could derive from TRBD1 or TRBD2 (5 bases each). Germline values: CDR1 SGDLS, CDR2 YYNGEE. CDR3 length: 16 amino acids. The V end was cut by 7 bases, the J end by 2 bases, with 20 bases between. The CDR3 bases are TGTGCCAGCGGGTCGGGACGATCTCTCTCCACAGATACGCAGTATTTT. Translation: CASGSGRSLSTDTQYF.

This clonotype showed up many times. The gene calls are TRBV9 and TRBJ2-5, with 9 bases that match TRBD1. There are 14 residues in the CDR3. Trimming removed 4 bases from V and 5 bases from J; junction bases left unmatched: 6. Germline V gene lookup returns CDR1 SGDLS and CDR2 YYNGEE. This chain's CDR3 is CASSPRTGEETQYF. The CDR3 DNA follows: TGTGCCAGCAGCCCCCGGACAGGGGAGGAGACCCAGTACTTC.

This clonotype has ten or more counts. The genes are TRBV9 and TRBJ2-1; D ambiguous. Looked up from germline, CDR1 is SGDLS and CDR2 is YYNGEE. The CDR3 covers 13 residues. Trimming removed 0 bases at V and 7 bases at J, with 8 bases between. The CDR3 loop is CASSVEMGNEQFF. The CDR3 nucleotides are TGTGCCAGCAGCGTAGAGATGGGGAATGAGCAGTTCTTC.